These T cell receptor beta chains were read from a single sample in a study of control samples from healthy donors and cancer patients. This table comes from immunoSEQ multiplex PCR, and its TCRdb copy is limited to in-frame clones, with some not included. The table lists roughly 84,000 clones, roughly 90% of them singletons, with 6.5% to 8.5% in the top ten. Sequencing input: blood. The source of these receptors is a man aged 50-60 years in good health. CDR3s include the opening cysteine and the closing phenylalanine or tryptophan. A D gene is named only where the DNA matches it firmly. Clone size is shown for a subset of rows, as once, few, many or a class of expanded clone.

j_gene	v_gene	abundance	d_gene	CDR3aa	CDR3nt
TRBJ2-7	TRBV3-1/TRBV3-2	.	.	CASSQDLMENYEQYF	TGTGCCAGCAGCCAAGATCTGATGGAGAACTACGAGCAGTACTTC
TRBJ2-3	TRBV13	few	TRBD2	CASSSTYPRLAGVEDPPDTQYF	TGTGCCAGCAGCTCCACCTATCCGAGACTAGCGGGGGTCGAGGACCCTCCAGATACGCAGTATTTT
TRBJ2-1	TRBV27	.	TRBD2	CASSLAGVPNNEQFF	TGTGCCAGCAGTTTAGCGGGGGTCCCCAACAATGAGCAGTTCTTC
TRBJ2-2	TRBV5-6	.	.	CATDSGGELFF	TGTGCCACGGACTCTGGCGGGGAGCTGTTTTTT
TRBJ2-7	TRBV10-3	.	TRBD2	CAISSGTSGTPYEQYF	TGTGCCATCAGCTCCGGGACTAGCGGGACCCCCTACGAGCAGTACTTC
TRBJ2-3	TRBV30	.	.	CAWSVDISSDTQYF	TGTGCCTGGAGTGTAGACATTAGCTCCGATACGCAGTATTTT
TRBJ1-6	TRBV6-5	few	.	CASSYGTLFNSPLHF	TGTGCCAGCAGTTACGGAACCCTCTTTAATTCACCCCTCCACTTT
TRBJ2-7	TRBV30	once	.	CAWSTAGPTYEQYF	TGTGCCTGGAGTACGGCAGGGCCAACCTACGAGCAGTACTTC
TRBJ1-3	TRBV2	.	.	CASDRLMGSGNTIYF	TGTGCCAGCGACAGGTTGATGGGCTCTGGAAACACCATATATTTT
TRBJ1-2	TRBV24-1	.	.	CATSDMGGLGYTF	TGTGCCACCAGTGATATGGGGGGCCTTGGCTACACCTTC
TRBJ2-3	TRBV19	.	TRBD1	CASSIAPGGLPTDTQYF	TGTGCCAGTAGTATAGCTCCAGGGGGCCTTCCTACAGATACGCAGTATTTT
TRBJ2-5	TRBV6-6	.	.	CASSYLVGKETQYF	TGTGCCAGCAGTTACTTGGTGGGGAAAGAGACCCAGTACTTC
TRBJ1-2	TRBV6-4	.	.	CASSPERGTGYTF	TGTGCCAGCAGTCCCGAGAGGGGGACTGGCTACACCTTC
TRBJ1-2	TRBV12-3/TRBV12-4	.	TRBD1	CASSPRDREGYTF	TGTGCCAGCAGTCCCCGGGACAGAGAGGGCTACACCTTC
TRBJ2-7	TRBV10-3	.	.	CAISGVRDSYEQYF	TGTGCCATCAGTGGAGTCAGGGACTCCTACGAGCAGTACTTC
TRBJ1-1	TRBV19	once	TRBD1	CASSPRDSLNTEAFF	TGTGCCAGTAGTCCCCGGGACAGCCTGAACACTGAAGCTTTCTTT
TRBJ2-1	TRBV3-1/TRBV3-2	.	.	CASSQGQFNEQFF	TGTGCCAGCAGCCAAGGACAGTTTAATGAGCAGTTCTTC
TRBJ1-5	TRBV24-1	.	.	CATSDSIYNQPQHF	TGTGCCACCAGTGATTCAATATATAATCAGCCCCAGCATTTT
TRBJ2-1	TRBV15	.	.	CATSPRKDANEQFF	TGTGCCACCAGCCCTCGGAAAGATGCCAATGAGCAGTTCTTC
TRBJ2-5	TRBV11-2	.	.	CASSHRGEAPVKTQYF	TGTGCCAGCAGCCATCGGGGCGAGGCCCCCGTCAAGACCCAGTACTTC
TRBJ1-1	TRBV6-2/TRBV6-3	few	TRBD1	CASSYSGQGAGNTEAFF	TGTGCCAGCAGTTACTCTGGACAGGGGGCTGGGAACACTGAAGCTTTCTTT
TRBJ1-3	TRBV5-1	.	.	CASSLGEVDERISSGNTIYF	TGCGCCAGCAGCTTGGGGGAGGTGGACGAGCGAATAAGCTCTGGAAACACCATATATTTT
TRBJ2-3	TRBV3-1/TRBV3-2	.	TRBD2	CASSYGTSGDTQYF	TGTGCCAGCAGCTACGGGACTAGCGGGGATACGCAGTATTTT
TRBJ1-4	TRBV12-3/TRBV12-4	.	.	CASTVGFNEKLFF	TGTGCCAGCACCGTGGGCTTTAATGAAAAACTGTTTTTT
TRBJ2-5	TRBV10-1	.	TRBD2	CASTPTLAGGEQETQYF	TGCGCCAGCACCCCTACACTAGCGGGGGGCGAGCAAGAGACCCAGTACTTC
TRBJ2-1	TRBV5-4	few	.	CASSGSGLSSYNEQFF	TGTGCCAGCAGCGGTAGCGGATTGAGCTCCTACAATGAGCAGTTCTTC
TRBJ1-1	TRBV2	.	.	CASIRQVSTEAFF	TGTGCCAGCATTCGACAGGTCAGCACTGAAGCTTTCTTT
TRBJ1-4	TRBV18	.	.	CASSPRAGTNEKLFF	TGTGCCAGCTCACCACGGGCCGGAACTAATGAAAAACTGTTTTTT
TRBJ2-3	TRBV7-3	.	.	CASSAQGSADTQYF	TGTGCCAGCAGCGCGCAGGGGTCGGCAGATACGCAGTATTTT
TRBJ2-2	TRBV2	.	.	CASSPTGSGELFF	TGTGCCAGCAGTCCTACAGGGTCCGGGGAGCTGTTTTTT
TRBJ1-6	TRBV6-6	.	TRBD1	CASSYSGQEDSPLHF	TGTGCCAGCAGTTACTCCGGACAGGAGGATTCACCCCTCCACTTT
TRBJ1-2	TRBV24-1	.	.	CATSDLRDVTF	TGTGCCACCAGTGATTTACGAGACGTGACCTTC
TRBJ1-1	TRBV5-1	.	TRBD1	CASNRQGMNTEAFF	TGCGCCAGCAATAGACAGGGAATGAACACTGAAGCTTTCTTT
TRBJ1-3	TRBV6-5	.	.	CASSYQIGHSGNTIYF	TGTGCCAGCAGTTACCAAATCGGGCACTCTGGAAACACCATATATTTT
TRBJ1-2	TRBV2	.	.	CASSTGNYGYTF	TGTGCCAGCAGCACAGGAAACTATGGCTACACCTTC
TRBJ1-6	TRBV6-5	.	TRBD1	CATTGTEYNSPLHF	TGTGCCACCACAGGGACAGAGTATAATTCACCCCTCCACTTT